Shown below are 32 T cell receptor beta chains from a single sample sequenced in a study of blood T cells in healthy people across ages. A second PCR, run for roughly 7 to 11 cycles, used a sample-barcoded 5' primer plus a J-beta primer mix. TCRdb recomputed calls from the 5' RACE reads with MiXCR, one row per CDR3 protein. The sample shows about a million distinct CDR3 sequences, about 53% of them seen only once. The source material was blood. The receptors derive from a woman between 55 and 75 years old in good health.

V is TRBV28 and J is TRBJ2-2; a weak D match, TRBD1 (5 bases). Germline V gene sequence: CDR1 MDHEN, CDR2 SYDVKM. V lost 10 bases and J lost 2, with 11 bases in between. The CDR3 has 13 amino acids. The DNA for the CDR3 is TGTGCCAACGCGGACACAAACACCGGGGAGCTGTTTTTT. Protein product: CANADTNTGELFF.

The table lists this clonotype with a few counts. V usage is TRBV20-1 and J usage is TRBJ2-7; 8 nucleotides agree with TRBD1. This CDR3 has 14 amino acids. V gave up 5 bases and J gave up 2 bases; unmatched junction bases: 8. Germline-derived CDR1 and CDR2 are DFQATT and SNEGSKA (reference sequence). The CDR3 bases are TGCAGTGCTTGCCGGGACAGGCCCCCCTACGAGCAGTACTTC. Translating it yields CSACRDRPPYEQYF.

This rearrangement joins TRBV20-1 to TRBJ2-2, with D tentatively TRBD1 or TRBD2 (5 bases each). The CDR3 loop spans 15 amino acids. Germline loops: CDR1 DFQATT, CDR2 SNEGSKA (reference sequence). The V and J ends lost 4 bases and 4 bases respectively, with 16 bases between them. In DNA form, the CDR3 reads TGCAGTGCTACATCTCTCGGGGACCCCACCGGGGAGCTGTTTTTT. This gives the protein CSATSLGDPTGELFF.

V and J are TRBV30 and TRBJ2-7, with D unclear. Germline CDR1 GTSNPN, CDR2 SVGIG (reference sequence). CDR3 size: 12 residues. Between the trimmed V and J ends, which lost 0 bases and 7 bases, there was a span of 10 bases. The DNA for the CDR3 is TGTGCCTGGAGTGTGACTTGGGGAGAGCAGTACTTC. Its protein product is CAWSVTWGEQYF.

V and J are TRBV5-1 and TRBJ2-1, with 9 bases matching TRBD2. The V and J ends lost 0 bases and 2 bases, in that order; junction bases with no gene match: 6. This CDR3 has 17 residues. Germline V gene data show CDR1 as SGHRS and CDR2 as YFSETQ. This CDR3 reads CASSLGPSGTTYNEQFF. As DNA, the CDR3 is TGCGCCAGCAGCTTGGGGCCTAGCGGGACCACCTACAATGAGCAGTTCTTC.

The rearrangement uses TRBV20-1 and TRBJ2-5, with 7 nucleotides matching TRBD2. Per the germline V gene, CDR1 is DFQATT and CDR2 is SNEGSKA (reference sequence). Trimming took 4 bases from V and 5 from J; bases not matched to a gene: 10. The CDR3 extends over 14 amino acids. CDR3 DNA: TGCAGTGCTATCTGGTATAGGGGAGGGGAGACCCAGTACTTC. It is translated as CSAIWYRGGETQYF.

The chain carries TRBV11-2 and TRBJ2-5; possibly TRBD1 for D (6 bases). The germline V and J ends were trimmed by 6 bases and 3 bases, with 8 bases remaining between them. Germline V CDR1 and CDR2: SGHAT, FQNNGV. This CDR3 comprises 12 residues. CDR3 DNA sequence: TGTGCCAGCAGATACAGGGAAGAGACCCAGTACTTC. It translates to CASRYREETQYF.

The rearrangement joins TRBV3-1 to TRBJ2-1; D gene ambiguous. The CDR3 loop spans 14 amino acids. Germline V gene sequence: CDR1 LGHDT, CDR2 YNNKEL (reference sequence). The ends were cut back, 3 bases at V and 11 bases at J, with 17 bases in the middle. The CDR3 reads CASSQESLGRKQFF. The CDR3 nucleotides are TGTGCCAGCAGCCAGGAATCCCTTGGCAGGAAGCAGTTCTTC.

V is TRBV6-2 or TRBV6-3 and J is TRBJ2-5; either TRBD1 or TRBD2 may fit D (5 bases each). V gave up 7 bases and J gave up 0 bases, with 12 bases separating them. The CDR3 runs 14 residues. Germline V gene data show CDR1 as MNHEY and CDR2 as SVGEGT. The CDR3 nucleotides read TGTGCCAGCACCAACGTGGGGGACCAAGAGACCCAGTACTTC. Protein: CASTNVGDQETQYF.

This clonotype was observed a few times. The chain carries TRBV7-2 and TRBJ2-7, with a weak D call TRBD1 (5 bases). Trimming removed 5 bases from V and 3 bases from J, with 14 bases in between. Germline CDR1 SGHTA, CDR2 FQGNSA. The CDR3 consists of 14 residues. The CDR3 sequence: CASSLLGEYYEQYF. CDR3 in DNA: TGTGCCAGCAGCCTCCTAGGGGAATACTACGAGCAGTACTTC.

This chain uses TRBV7-6 with TRBJ2-7; D ambiguous. This CDR3 region has 14 residues. Germline V CDR1 and CDR2: SGHVS, FNYEAQ. The ends were cut back, 1 base at V and 4 bases at J, with 11 bases in the middle. CDR3 DNA sequence: TGTGCCAGCAGCTTAGGCAGTCTGGGTTACGAGCAGTACTTC. Protein sequence: CASSLGSLGYEQYF.

This chain links TRBV29-1 with TRBJ2-1; possibly TRBD2 for D (5 bases). V was clipped by 6 bases and J by 5 bases, with 14 bases between them. The CDR3 totals 13 residues. Germline CDR1 SQVTM, CDR2 ANQGSEA. The CDR3: CSVLPGVNNEQFF. Here the CDR3 DNA reads TGCAGCGTCCTCCCCGGGGTAAACAATGAGCAGTTCTTC.

This chain uses TRBV7-2 with TRBJ2-5, with TRBD2 matching over 12 bases. After removal of 7 bases from V and 0 bases from J, the junction contained 6 bases not matched to a gene. The length of the CDR3 is 16 residues. Germline V CDR1 and CDR2: SGHTA, FQGNSA. CDR3 sequence (DNA): TGTGCCAGCACTTGGACTAGCGGGACGTACCAAGAGACCCAGTACTTC. Its protein is CASTWTSGTYQETQYF.

This clonotype was seen a handful of times. The chain links TRBV20-1 to TRBJ2-1; 13 nucleotides align to TRBD2. This CDR3 region has 17 residues. V trimming: 5 bases; J trimming: 7 bases; junction bases outside the gene matches: 14. CDR1 DFQATT and CDR2 SNEGSKA come from the germline V gene (reference sequence). CDR3 nucleotides: TGCAGTGCTGAAACCGGACTAGCGGGAGCACATGGGAATGAGCAGTTCTTC. It is translated as CSAETGLAGAHGNEQFF.

This clonotype was recorded a few times. The J gene is TRBJ2-1, the V gene TRBV7-2; TRBD2 aligns across 11 bases. CDR3 length: 15 residues. With 8 bases clipped from V and 10 bases from J, the junction kept 13 bases outside the gene matches. Germline CDR1 reads SGHTA; CDR2 reads FQGNSA. As DNA, the CDR3 is TGTGCCAGCCGAAACTCCGGGACTAGCGGCCCCGAGCAGTTCTTC. Translating gives CASRNSGTSGPEQFF. The whole variable domain, filled in from reference TRBV7-2 and TRBJ2-1, reads GAGVSQSPSNKVTEKGKDVELRCDPISGHTALYWYRQSLGQGLEFLIYFQGNSAPDKSGLPSDRFSAERTGGSVSTLTIQRTQQEDSAVYLCASRNSGTSGPEQFFGPGTRLTVL.

This chain connects TRBV30 to TRBJ2-4; the D is unclear. Germline CDR1 reads GTSNPN; CDR2 reads SVGIG (reference sequence). The CDR3 covers 12 residues. Trimming took off 5 bases at V and 13 bases at J, with 18 bases between the two ends. The CDR3 DNA sequence: TGTGCCTGGGGAGCAGACCGATACGTGCAGTACTTC. Its translation: CAWGADRYVQYF.

This clonotype was picked up a small number of times. The chain links TRBV20-1 to TRBJ1-6, with a tentative D call TRBD1 (6 bases). Germline V CDR1 and CDR2: DFQATT, SNEGSKA (reference sequence). The CDR3 extends over 14 amino acids. With 0 bases removed from V and 8 bases from J, the gap between germline ends came to 11 bases. The CDR3 bases are TGCAGTGCTAGAGATCCCAGGGGAGATTCACCCCTCCACTTT. Translating it yields CSARDPRGDSPLHF.

V is TRBV27 and J is TRBJ2-2; D remains unclear. Deletions cut 10 bases from V and 2 bases from J, with 20 bases between. Germline values: CDR1 MNHEY, CDR2 SMNVEV (reference sequence). The CDR3 contains 16 residues. Here the CDR3 reads CATSKGDWFNTGELFF. CDR3 in DNA: TGTGCCACCTCAAAGGGTGATTGGTTTAACACCGGGGAGCTGTTTTTT.

V is TRBV4-1 and J is TRBJ1-1; tentative D call: TRBD1 (5 bases). Germline V gene data show CDR1 as MGHRA and CDR2 as YSYEKL. Trimming left V 1 base short and J 7 bases short, with 13 bases between. The CDR3 has 14 amino acids. The CDR3 DNA sequence: TGCGCCAGCAGCCAAGTCGCAGGGTTGGGTGAAGCTTTCTTT. Translating it yields CASSQVAGLGEAFF.

The chain recombines TRBV29-1 with TRBJ2-1; tentatively, D is TRBD2 (7 bases). The J call is doubtful: the DNA matches TRBJ2-7 better. The CDR3 spans 13 residues. Germline CDR1 and CDR2: SQVTM and ANQGSEA. DNA for the CDR3: TGCAGCGTTGAAGGCGGGGGCTCATACGAGCAGTACTTC. Protein: CSVEGGGSYEQYF.

V usage is TRBV7-9 and J usage is TRBJ2-6; 10 bases agree with TRBD1. J gave up 0 bases and V 5 bases, and 7 bases lay outside the gene matches. Germline V CDR1 and CDR2: SEHNR, FQNEAQ (reference sequence). This CDR3 is 18 amino acids long. Written as DNA, the CDR3 is TGTGCCAGCAGCAGACAGGGGGCCCTTACCTCTGGGGCCAACGTCCTGACTTTC. Encoded protein: CASSRQGALTSGANVLTF.

In its sample, this clonotype was seen a few times. This chain connects TRBV7-9 to TRBJ2-5; 9 bases are a match to TRBD2. The CDR3 is 18 residues long. Per the germline V gene, CDR1 is SEHNR and CDR2 is FQNEAQ (reference sequence). V was pared by 3 bases and J by 5 bases, with 16 bases of the junction left unmatched. The DNA of the CDR3 is TGTGCCAGCAGCTTTTTCAGAATCCTAGCGGGGAGTGTGGAGACCCAGTACTTC. Encoded protein: CASSFFRILAGSVETQYF.

The CDR3 DNA follows: TGTGCCAGCAGCCAACGACTAGCGGGAGTTAGTGAGCAGTTCTTC. Its translation is CASSQRLAGVSEQFF. This sequence joins TRBV7-8 and TRBJ2-1; 12 bases are a match to TRBD2. Germline assignment: CDR1 SGHVS and CDR2 FQNEAQ. With V trimmed by 5 bases and J by 9 bases, 8 bases remained unmatched. The length of the CDR3 is 15 residues.

This clonotype showed up just a few times. The chain is built from TRBV27 and TRBJ2-3; D is uncertain. This CDR3 comprises 13 residues. V dropped 2 bases and J dropped 4 bases, with 7 bases sitting between them. The germline V gene has CDR1 MNHEY and CDR2 SMNVEV (reference sequence). DNA of the CDR3: TGTGCCAGCAGTTTAGTGACACCAGATACGCAGTATTTT. Its translation is CASSLVTPDTQYF.

The chain carries TRBV2 and TRBJ2-4; 9 bases match TRBD1. CDR1 and CDR2 from the germline V gene are SNHLY and FYNNEI. The trim removed 9 bases at V and 5 bases at J, leaving 11 bases unmatched. CDR3 length: 15 residues. CDR3 region: CARGTGRSAENIQYF. In DNA, the CDR3 is TGTGCCAGAGGGACAGGGAGGTCGGCCGAAAACATTCAGTACTTC.

This clonotype was picked up a small number of times. The J gene is TRBJ2-1, the V gene TRBV9, with 13 bases lining up with TRBD2. This CDR3 spans 16 amino acids. The germline CDR1 and CDR2 sequences are SGDLS and YYNGEE. V shed 3 bases, J shed 4 bases, and the junction held 4 bases outside the gene matches. Written as DNA, the CDR3 is TGTGCCAGCAGCGCCCCGGGACTAGCGGGGTACAATGAGCAGTTCTTC. Its protein is CASSAPGLAGYNEQFF.

The CDR3 DNA reads TGCGCCAGCAGCGGCGGTGGACTAGCGGGAGGGCCGGGGGTTGAGCAGTTCTTC. It codes for CASSGGGLAGGPGVEQFF. The chain has TRBV5-1 and TRBJ2-1; 15 positions match TRBD2. The J segment lost 9 bases and the V segment lost 4 bases, leaving 14 bases of the junction unmatched. CDR1 is SGHRS, CDR2 YFSETQ, per germline. This CDR3 has 18 amino acids.

V and J are TRBV29-1 and TRBJ1-1; tentative D call: TRBD1 (5 bases). Trimming removed 3 bases at V and 3 bases at J, with 14 bases between. Germline assignment: CDR1 SQVTM and CDR2 ANQGSEA. This CDR3 is 14 amino acids long. The CDR3 is CSVEGGGGYTEAFF. In nucleotides, the CDR3 is TGCAGCGTTGAGGGCGGCGGGGGGTACACTGAAGCTTTCTTT.

The sample holds a few counts of this clonotype. This chain links TRBV10-3 with TRBJ2-7; 7 nucleotides match TRBD2. The CDR3 runs to 13 residues. Germline CDR1 reads ENHRY; CDR2 reads SYGVKD. V was clipped by 10 bases and J by 3 bases; unmatched bases: 9. The CDR3: CATSSGAYYEQYF. Written as DNA, the CDR3 is TGTGCCACCTCTAGCGGAGCCTACTACGAGCAGTACTTC.

The chain links TRBV20-1 to TRBJ2-3; D possibly corresponds to TRBD2 (8 bases). This CDR3 spans 17 amino acids. CDR1 is DFQATT, CDR2 SNEGSKA, per germline (reference sequence). V lost 6 bases and J 1 base, leaving 23 bases between the germline ends. The CDR3 loop is CSANIAGQGVGTDTQYF. The CDR3 nucleotides read TGCAGTGCCAACATAGCGGGGCAGGGGGTCGGCACAGATACGCAGTATTTT.

This clonotype was seen a handful of times. The V and J genes are TRBV4-2 and TRBJ2-1; 7 bases are a match to TRBD2. Germline V gene data show CDR1 as LGHNA and CDR2 as YNFKEQ. V lost 1 base and J lost 10; bases outside the gene matches: 7. The CDR3 loop spans 14 amino acids. Written as DNA, the CDR3 is TGTGCCAGCAGCCAAGCCCTACTAGCGAGGGAGCAGTTCTTC. Amino acid sequence: CASSQALLAREQFF.

The rearrangement joins TRBV5-1 to TRBJ1-2; TRBD1 matches 8 bases. The CDR3 contains 15 residues. Germline V gives CDR1 SGHRS, CDR2 YFSETQ. The V and J ends lost 0 bases and 6 bases, in that order; junction bases with no gene match: 7. The CDR3 spells CASSLGTGSFDGYTF. DNA for the CDR3: TGCGCCAGCAGCTTGGGGACAGGGAGTTTCGATGGCTACACCTTC.